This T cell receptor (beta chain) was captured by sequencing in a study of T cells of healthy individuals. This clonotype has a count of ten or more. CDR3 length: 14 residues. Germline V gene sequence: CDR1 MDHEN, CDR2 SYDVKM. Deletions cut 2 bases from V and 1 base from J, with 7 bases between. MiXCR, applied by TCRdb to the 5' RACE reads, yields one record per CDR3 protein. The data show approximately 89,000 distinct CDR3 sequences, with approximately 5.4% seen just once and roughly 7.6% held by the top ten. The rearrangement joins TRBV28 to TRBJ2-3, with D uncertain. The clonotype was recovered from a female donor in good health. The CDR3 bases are TGTGCCAGCAGTTTAGACGGACGCACAGATACGCAGTATTTT. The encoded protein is CASSLDGRTDTQYF.